This TCR beta chain was recovered during a study of cytomegalovirus exposure and HLA in healthy donors. CDR1 and CDR2 (germline): MRHNA, SNTAGT. The junction had 5 bases not matched to a gene; V was cut back by 6 bases and J by 4 bases. The CDR3 covers 14 residues. Study-level points and caveats: Some V segments, TRBV6-2 and TRBV6-3 among them, were indistinguishable and were therefore excluded. In a later analysis, 17,000 or so TCR beta sequences were associated with HLA alleles at 0.05 false discovery rate.

A note on this clone: Its antigen is unknown.

A multiplex PCR was run with 60 Vbeta primers and 13 Jbeta primers. Sequencing was performed with immunoSEQ multiplex PCR; in TCRdb, only in-frame clones are kept and a portion is missing. The sample contains 150,000 to 200,000 clones, approximately 79% of which appear only once. Sample: PBMCs. The chain couples TRBV6-4 to TRBJ2-2; TRBD2 aligns across 7 bases. The TCR sequence derives from a human donor in good health. CDR3 protein: CASRPLAVTGELFF. As DNA, the CDR3 is TGTGCCAGCAGACCCCTAGCGGTCACCGGGGAGCTGTTTTTT.